The clone carrying this TCR beta chain was recorded at least ten times. The sample originates from a study of human T cells and chemical hapten exposure. Study details: Sensitization was performed using 2% DPC on an approximately 2 cm by approximately 2 cm upper inner arm skin site. Doses of diphenylcyclopropenone went to the patients' scalps weekly throughout the approximately 24-week study.

Time point indicated: patch test 2, 6 weeks after DPC sensitization. Treatment reported: therapeutic diphenylcyclopropenone sensitization with weekly scalp DPC. This CDR3 is built from 19 residues. Germline V gene sequence: CDR1 KGHDR, CDR2 SFDVKD. Unmatched junction bases numbered 10, after V lost 5 bases and J lost 0 bases. MiXCR was run by TCRdb on the RACE reads, yielding one entry per CDR3 protein. The profile shows about 40,000 distinct CDR3 sequences, about 3% of them singletons. The sample was whole blood, taken in connection with sensitization to the hapten diphenylcyclopropenone (DPC). The chain carries TRBV24-1 and TRBJ2-7; TRBD2 matches at 15 bases. This receptor was identified in a man aged 40-49 years with alopecia areata. Some clones in this sample may be carry-over from other donors' samples. The CDR3 bases are TGTGCCACCAGTGGCCGGACTAGCGGGAGGGCCCGGCGCTCCTACGAGCAGTACTTC. Amino acid sequence: CATSGRTSGRARRSYEQYF.